This T cell receptor (beta chain) was profiled in a study of CD8+ T cells in alopecia areata. Study-wide results and caveats: Possibly as an HLA-related effect, TCR sharing across patients appeared less clear than in mice.

This clone was seen a handful of times. Its cognate antigen is unknown. Following extraction, RNA underwent reverse transcription to cDNA, which served as the sequencing template. TCRdb's copy holds only in-frame clones and misses some; the assay was immunoSEQ multiplex PCR. There are about 200,000 clones in the sample; around three fifths occur only once, and 0.45% lies in the top ten. V was clipped by 7 bases and J by 7 bases, with 19 bases between them. The CDR3 spans 14 residues. Germline lookup yields CDR1 SEHNR and CDR2 FQNEAQ (reference sequence). Sorting separated CD4+ and CD8+ T cells out of PBMCs.

Sequenced material: CD4+ T cells sorted from blood, taken at week 0. This chain links TRBV7-9 with TRBJ2-5, with D perhaps matching TRBD2 (6 bases). The receptor's source is a human donor with alopecia areata. CDR3 DNA sequence: TGTGCCAGCATCCTTGGCGGCCTGGGGGGGACCCAGTACTTC. Translating it yields CASILGGLGGTQYF.